Listed below are T cell receptor beta chains from one sample, sequenced in a study of identical twins. Via MiXCR, TCRdb re-called the 5' RACE reads, giving one row per CDR3 protein. The sample lists about 300,000 distinct CDR3 sequences; approximately 13% were seen once. These data were likewise used in another study, on yellow fever vaccine responses in identical twins.

The specimen was CD8+ T cells sorted from blood. The receptors derive from a woman between 18 and 30 years old in good health. The CDR3 runs from the conserved cysteine through the conserved F or W. D genes are given only for firm matches. The listing skips clone size in some rows; elsewhere it reads once, few, many or a size class.

v_gene: TRBV20-1; abundance: few; j_gene: TRBJ2-1; d_gene: NA; CDR3nt: TGCAGTGCTAGAGACCGCGAGCGTTCCTGGCAGTTCTTC; CDR3aa: CSARDRERSWQFF
v_gene: TRBV2; abundance: few; j_gene: TRBJ2-1; d_gene: TRBD2; CDR3nt: TGTGCCAGCAGTGAGTATGGCGGGAGCTCCTACAATGAGCAGTTCTTC; CDR3aa: CASSEYGGSSYNEQFF
v_gene: TRBV7-9; abundance: NA; j_gene: TRBJ2-4; d_gene: NA; CDR3nt: TGTGCCAGCAGCTTAAAGGACACCAACAAAAACATTCAGTACTTC; CDR3aa: CASSLKDTNKNIQYF
v_gene: TRBV6-5; abundance: NA; j_gene: TRBJ2-7; d_gene: NA; CDR3nt: TGTGCCAGCAGTTACTCAATTTTTAGCGGCACCTACGAGCAGTACTTC; CDR3aa: CASSYSIFSGTYEQYF
v_gene: TRBV29-1; abundance: few; j_gene: TRBJ1-2; d_gene: NA; CDR3nt: TGCAGCGTTGAACGGACCTGGGACTATGGCTACACCTTC; CDR3aa: CSVERTWDYGYTF
v_gene: TRBV12-3/TRBV12-4; abundance: many; j_gene: TRBJ2-3; d_gene: TRBD2; CDR3nt: TGTGCCAGCAGTCCCTTAGCGGGAGGAGGGGATACGCAGTATTTT; CDR3aa: CASSPLAGGGDTQYF
v_gene: TRBV24-1; abundance: few; j_gene: TRBJ1-1; d_gene: NA; CDR3nt: TGTGCCACCAGTGGGCCCTCTGCTGAAGCTTTCTTT; CDR3aa: CATSGPSAEAFF
v_gene: TRBV7-8; abundance: NA; j_gene: TRBJ2-5; d_gene: NA; CDR3nt: TGTGCCAGCAGACCGGACGCCCCATCGGAGACCCAGTACTTC; CDR3aa: CASRPDAPSETQYF
v_gene: TRBV28; abundance: NA; j_gene: TRBJ2-5; d_gene: NA; CDR3nt: TGTGCCAGCAGTACCTCCGGCGTCCTCAACTTC; CDR3aa: CASSTSGVLNF
v_gene: TRBV5-1; abundance: few; j_gene: TRBJ2-1; d_gene: NA; CDR3nt: TGCGCCAGCAGCTTGGGTGATTGGGGTATCCCCTACAATGAGCAGTTCTTC; CDR3aa: CASSLGDWGIPYNEQFF
v_gene: TRBV20-1; abundance: NA; j_gene: TRBJ2-1; d_gene: NA; CDR3nt: TGCAGTGCTAGATCCGCGGGGCTTACCTACAATGAGCAGTTCTTC; CDR3aa: CSARSAGLTYNEQFF
v_gene: TRBV14; abundance: few; j_gene: TRBJ2-5; d_gene: NA; CDR3nt: TGTGCCAGCAGCCAAGATTACACCCGCGTCGAGACCCAGTACTTC; CDR3aa: CASSQDYTRVETQYF
v_gene: TRBV28; abundance: many; j_gene: TRBJ1-1; d_gene: NA; CDR3nt: TGTGCCAGCAGTCCCCTTGGGAACACTGAAGCTTTCTTT; CDR3aa: CASSPLGNTEAFF
v_gene: TRBV29-1; abundance: few; j_gene: TRBJ1-2; d_gene: TRBD1; CDR3nt: TGCAGCGTTGAGAATAACAGGGGTGACTATGGCTACACCTTC; CDR3aa: CSVENNRGDYGYTF
v_gene: TRBV4-2; abundance: few; j_gene: TRBJ2-2; d_gene: NA; CDR3nt: TGTGCCAGCAGCCCTGGTGTGGGGCGAGGACTAACCGCGAACACCGGGGAGCTGTTTTTT; CDR3aa: CASSPGVGRGLTANTGELFF
v_gene: TRBV5-1; abundance: NA; j_gene: TRBJ2-1; d_gene: TRBD2; CDR3nt: TGCGCCAGCAGCTTGCGGTTTAGCGGGGGGGATGAGCAGTTCTTC; CDR3aa: CASSLRFSGGDEQFF
v_gene: TRBV2; abundance: few; j_gene: TRBJ1-1; d_gene: NA; CDR3nt: TGTGCCAGCAGTGAACGTTTATGGGGGAACACTGAAGCTTTCTTT; CDR3aa: CASSERLWGNTEAFF
v_gene: TRBV5-4; abundance: once; j_gene: TRBJ1-5; d_gene: NA; CDR3nt: TGTGCCAGCAGCTTGGTTTGGGTAGATAGCAATCAGCCCCAGCATTTT; CDR3aa: CASSLVWVDSNQPQHF
v_gene: TRBV27; abundance: many; j_gene: TRBJ2-7; d_gene: NA; CDR3nt: TGTGCCAGCAGTCTCTATATGGCTCGTACCTACGAGCAGTACTTC; CDR3aa: CASSLYMARTYEQYF
v_gene: TRBV20-1; abundance: few; j_gene: TRBJ2-1; d_gene: TRBD2; CDR3nt: TGCAGTGCTATCGCTAGCGGGGGTGCCTACGACTTTTTCAATGAGCAGTTCTTC; CDR3aa: CSAIASGGAYDFFNEQFF
v_gene: TRBV12-3/TRBV12-4; abundance: few; j_gene: TRBJ2-2; d_gene: TRBD1; CDR3nt: TGTGCCAGCAGCACCGGACAGGGCAACACCGGGGAGCTGTTTTTT; CDR3aa: CASSTGQGNTGELFF
v_gene: TRBV6-1; abundance: few; j_gene: TRBJ2-1; d_gene: TRBD2; CDR3nt: TGTGCCAGCAGTGAAGAACTAGCGGGATCCGGTGAGCAGTTCTTC; CDR3aa: CASSEELAGSGEQFF
v_gene: TRBV4-1; abundance: NA; j_gene: TRBJ2-7; d_gene: TRBD2; CDR3nt: TGCGCCAGCAGCCAACAAGCGGGAGCACTAACCTACGAGCAGTACTTC; CDR3aa: CASSQQAGALTYEQYF
v_gene: TRBV10-3; abundance: few; j_gene: TRBJ2-7; d_gene: NA; CDR3nt: TGTGCCATCAGTGACTCAATTAGTATCCATTACGAGCAGTACTTC; CDR3aa: CAISDSISIHYEQYF
v_gene: TRBV5-8; abundance: NA; j_gene: TRBJ2-7; d_gene: TRBD1; CDR3nt: TGTGCCAGCAGCGCGGACAGGGTCCTGGCCTACGAGCAGTACTTC; CDR3aa: CASSADRVLAYEQYF
v_gene: TRBV6-1; abundance: many; j_gene: TRBJ1-1; d_gene: NA; CDR3nt: TGTGCCAGCAGTGAACTCGGGGCCCGTGAAGCTTTCTTT; CDR3aa: CASSELGAREAFF
v_gene: TRBV27; abundance: few; j_gene: TRBJ1-1; d_gene: NA; CDR3nt: TGTGCCAGCAGTTTATTAGTCTCGTGGGAAGGGCAGGTCGCTGAAGCTTTCTTT; CDR3aa: CASSLLVSWEGQVAEAFF
v_gene: TRBV12-3/TRBV12-4; abundance: NA; j_gene: TRBJ2-1; d_gene: NA; CDR3nt: TGTGCCAGCAGTTACAGAAACAGGGTAAATGAGCAGTTCTTC; CDR3aa: CASSYRNRVNEQFF
v_gene: TRBV7-9; abundance: few; j_gene: TRBJ2-1; d_gene: TRBD2; CDR3nt: TGTGCCAGCAGCCAGGGCGGGAGGGCGCGCAATGAGCAGTTCTTC; CDR3aa: CASSQGGRARNEQFF
v_gene: TRBV24-1; abundance: NA; j_gene: TRBJ2-2; d_gene: NA; CDR3nt: TGTGCCACCAGTGATTTGAACGGGAACACCGGGGAGCTGTTTTTT; CDR3aa: CATSDLNGNTGELFF
v_gene: TRBV9; abundance: NA; j_gene: TRBJ1-5; d_gene: NA; CDR3nt: TGTGCCAGCGCAACAGGGTCGGGGGGCAATCAGCCCCAGCATTTT; CDR3aa: CASATGSGGNQPQHF
v_gene: TRBV12-3/TRBV12-4; abundance: many; j_gene: TRBJ2-1; d_gene: TRBD2; CDR3nt: TGTGCCAGCAGTCCCCCTAGCGGGGGGTACAATGAGCAGTTCTTC; CDR3aa: CASSPPSGGYNEQFF
v_gene: TRBV24-1; abundance: NA; j_gene: TRBJ1-1; d_gene: TRBD1; CDR3nt: TGTGCCACCAGTCCAGGGGGGACGAACACTGAAGCTTTCTTT; CDR3aa: CATSPGGTNTEAFF
v_gene: TRBV4-1; abundance: NA; j_gene: TRBJ2-1; d_gene: NA; CDR3nt: TGCGCCAGCAGCCAAGCATATGAGCAGTTCTTC; CDR3aa: CASSQAYEQFF
v_gene: TRBV7-9; abundance: few; j_gene: TRBJ2-2; d_gene: TRBD2; CDR3nt: TGTGCCAGCAGCGAACGGACTAGCGGGGCCGGGGAGCTGTTTTTT; CDR3aa: CASSERTSGAGELFF
v_gene: TRBV3-1; abundance: NA; j_gene: TRBJ1-5; d_gene: NA; CDR3nt: TGTGCCAGCAGCCAAGAGGGACCGGGACAGCCCCAGCATTTT; CDR3aa: CASSQEGPGQPQHF
v_gene: TRBV7-6; abundance: few; j_gene: TRBJ2-5; d_gene: NA; CDR3nt: TGTGCCAGCAGCTTGGTTACAGGGCGCCAAGAGACCCAGTACTTC; CDR3aa: CASSLVTGRQETQYF
v_gene: TRBV7-2; abundance: NA; j_gene: TRBJ2-1; d_gene: NA; CDR3nt: TGTGCCAGCAGCTTTAGGCAGGGGAGCAATGAGCAGTTCTTC; CDR3aa: CASSFRQGSNEQFF
v_gene: TRBV5-6; abundance: few; j_gene: TRBJ2-2; d_gene: TRBD2; CDR3nt: TGTGCCAGCAGCCCCACACTAGCGGGAAACACCGGGGAGCTGTTTTTT; CDR3aa: CASSPTLAGNTGELFF
v_gene: TRBV11-2; abundance: few; j_gene: TRBJ2-3; d_gene: TRBD2; CDR3nt: TGTGCCAGCAGCTTGATATTGAGCGGGAGTCAAGATACGCAGTATTTT; CDR3aa: CASSLILSGSQDTQYF
v_gene: TRBV11-2; abundance: NA; j_gene: TRBJ1-1; d_gene: NA; CDR3nt: TGTGCCAGCAGCACTCCCCCCGACAGGAACACTGAAGCTTTCTTT; CDR3aa: CASSTPPDRNTEAFF
v_gene: TRBV6-1; abundance: NA; j_gene: TRBJ1-2; d_gene: NA; CDR3nt: TGTGCCAGCAGTGAAGTCAGTAGGGGGGGAACTAACTATGGCTACACCTTC; CDR3aa: CASSEVSRGGTNYGYTF
v_gene: TRBV20-1; abundance: many; j_gene: TRBJ2-5; d_gene: TRBD1; CDR3nt: TGCAGTGCTAGGGGGACAGGTCTTCCCCAAGGAGAGACCCAGTACTTC; CDR3aa: CSARGTGLPQGETQYF
v_gene: TRBV5-1; abundance: NA; j_gene: TRBJ1-1; d_gene: TRBD1; CDR3nt: TGCGCCAGCGCAGGGGGGCCAACGAACACTGAAGCTTTCTTT; CDR3aa: CASAGGPTNTEAFF
v_gene: TRBV13; abundance: NA; j_gene: TRBJ2-3; d_gene: TRBD2; CDR3nt: TGTGCCAGCAGCTCGGGACTAGCGGGAGGAGATACGCAGTATTTT; CDR3aa: CASSSGLAGGDTQYF
v_gene: TRBV3-1; abundance: NA; j_gene: TRBJ2-6; d_gene: NA; CDR3nt: TGTGCCAGCAGCCAAGACCCGGGTTGGTCTGGGGCCAGCGTCCTGACTTTC; CDR3aa: CASSQDPGWSGASVLTF
v_gene: TRBV3-1; abundance: few; j_gene: TRBJ2-5; d_gene: TRBD2; CDR3nt: TGTGCCAGCAGCCAAGATGCGGTAGCGGGGACGGAGACCCAGTACTTC; CDR3aa: CASSQDAVAGTETQYF
v_gene: TRBV24-1; abundance: NA; j_gene: TRBJ2-1; d_gene: TRBD2; CDR3nt: TGTGCCACCAGTGCGAACCCTCCCGGGACTAGCGGGAAGGTTAACTCCTACAATGAGCAGTTCTTC; CDR3aa: CATSANPPGTSGKVNSYNEQFF
v_gene: TRBV7-9; abundance: few; j_gene: TRBJ2-1; d_gene: TRBD2; CDR3nt: TGTGCCAGCAGCTTAGTAATAGCGGGACATGAGCAGTTCTTC; CDR3aa: CASSLVIAGHEQFF
v_gene: TRBV12-3/TRBV12-4; abundance: many; j_gene: TRBJ2-1; d_gene: TRBD2; CDR3nt: TGTGCCAGCAGTTCCGGGACTAGCGGGATATACAATGAGCAGTTCTTC; CDR3aa: CASSSGTSGIYNEQFF
v_gene: TRBV12-3/TRBV12-4; abundance: NA; j_gene: TRBJ2-2; d_gene: NA; CDR3nt: TGTGCCAGCAGTTCTGTTGGGGGCGGGGTCGGGGAGCTGTTTTTT; CDR3aa: CASSSVGGGVGELFF
v_gene: TRBV2; abundance: few; j_gene: TRBJ2-3; d_gene: NA; CDR3nt: TGTGCCAGCACGCGGGACGGATACACAGATACGCAGTATTTT; CDR3aa: CASTRDGYTDTQYF
v_gene: TRBV7-8; abundance: many; j_gene: TRBJ2-3; d_gene: TRBD2; CDR3nt: TGTGCCAGCAGCTCTCGACTAGCGGAGGGGGCCGATACGCAGTATTTT; CDR3aa: CASSSRLAEGADTQYF
v_gene: TRBV9; abundance: NA; j_gene: TRBJ1-2; d_gene: NA; CDR3nt: TGTGCCAGCAGCAGTAGGGATGGCTACACCTTC; CDR3aa: CASSSRDGYTF